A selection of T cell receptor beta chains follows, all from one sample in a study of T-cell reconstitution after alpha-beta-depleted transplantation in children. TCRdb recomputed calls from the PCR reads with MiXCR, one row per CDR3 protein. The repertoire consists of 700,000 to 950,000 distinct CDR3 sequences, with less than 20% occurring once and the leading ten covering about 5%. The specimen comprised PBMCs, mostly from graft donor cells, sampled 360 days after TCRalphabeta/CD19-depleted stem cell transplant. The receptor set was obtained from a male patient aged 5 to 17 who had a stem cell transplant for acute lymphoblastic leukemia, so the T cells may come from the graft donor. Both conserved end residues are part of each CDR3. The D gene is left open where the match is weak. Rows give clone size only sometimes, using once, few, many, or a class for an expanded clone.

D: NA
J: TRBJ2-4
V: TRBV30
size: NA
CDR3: CAWRLDLSIQYF
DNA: TGTGCCTGGAGGTTGGACCTGAGCATTCAGTACTTC

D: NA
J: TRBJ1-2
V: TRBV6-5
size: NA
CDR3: CASSYHGQPRANYGYTF
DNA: TGTGCCAGCAGTTACCATGGACAGCCGAGAGCTAACTATGGCTACACCTTC

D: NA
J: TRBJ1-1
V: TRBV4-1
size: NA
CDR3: CASSLLGGRPLGTEAFF
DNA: TGCGCCAGCAGCCTCCTCGGGGGTCGGCCCCTCGGCACTGAAGCTTTCTTT

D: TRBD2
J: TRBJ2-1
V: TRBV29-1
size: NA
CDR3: CSGYSELAGGLSYNEQFF
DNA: TGCAGCGGATATTCCGAACTAGCGGGAGGGCTCTCCTACAATGAGCAGTTCTTC

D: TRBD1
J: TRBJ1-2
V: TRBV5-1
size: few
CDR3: CASSGGQAHGYTF
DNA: TGCGCCAGCAGCGGAGGACAGGCTCATGGCTACACCTTC

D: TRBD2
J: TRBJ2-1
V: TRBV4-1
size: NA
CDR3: CASSQERPSGYNEQFF
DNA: TGCGCCAGCAGCCAAGAACGACCTAGCGGATACAATGAGCAGTTCTTC

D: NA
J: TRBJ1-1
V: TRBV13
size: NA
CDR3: CASSSVEGQTNTEAFF
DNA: TGTGCCAGCAGCTCCGTTGAAGGACAGACGAACACTGAAGCTTTCTTT

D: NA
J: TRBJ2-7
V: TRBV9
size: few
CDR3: CASSVWDRDYEQYF
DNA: TGTGCCAGCAGCGTATGGGACCGCGACTACGAGCAGTACTTC

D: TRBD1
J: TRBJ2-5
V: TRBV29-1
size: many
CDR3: CSVRKTQGGQETQYF
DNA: TGCAGCGTCAGGAAGACACAGGGGGGCCAAGAGACCCAGTACTTC

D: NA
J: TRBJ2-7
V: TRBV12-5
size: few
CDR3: CASGLPDPLLEQYF
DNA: TGTGCTAGTGGTCTCCCCGACCCCCTACTCGAGCAGTACTTC

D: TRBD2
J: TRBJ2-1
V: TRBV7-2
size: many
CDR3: CASSLGIRLAKVNEQFF
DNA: TGTGCCAGCAGCTTAGGAATTCGACTAGCGAAAGTGAATGAGCAGTTCTTC

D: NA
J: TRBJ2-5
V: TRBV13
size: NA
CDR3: CASSTSDSPLEETQYF
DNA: TGTGCCAGCAGCACCTCGGACAGCCCCCTTGAAGAGACCCAGTACTTC

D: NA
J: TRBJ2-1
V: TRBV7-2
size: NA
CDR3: CASSSSGWDEQFF
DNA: TGTGCCAGCAGTTCATCGGGGTGGGATGAGCAGTTCTTC

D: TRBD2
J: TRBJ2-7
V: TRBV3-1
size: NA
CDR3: CASSQGTSPRRYEQYF
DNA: TGTGCCAGCAGCCAAGGGACTAGTCCCCGTCGCTACGAGCAGTACTTC

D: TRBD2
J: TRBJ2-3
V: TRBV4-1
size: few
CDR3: CASSQGGLARERNTQYF
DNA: TGCGCCAGCAGCCAAGGGGGACTAGCTAGAGAACGGAATACGCAGTATTTT

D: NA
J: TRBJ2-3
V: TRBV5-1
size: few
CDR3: CASSFTGFPTDTQYF
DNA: TGCGCCAGCAGCTTTACCGGGTTCCCCACAGATACGCAGTATTTT

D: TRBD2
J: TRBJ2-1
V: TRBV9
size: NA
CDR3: CASSPLAGGPREQFF
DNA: TGTGCCAGCAGCCCACTAGCGGGAGGTCCAAGGGAGCAGTTCTTC

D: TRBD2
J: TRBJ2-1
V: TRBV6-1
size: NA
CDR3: CASRSPTSGGSYNEQFF
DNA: TGTGCCAGCAGATCACCAACTAGCGGTGGCTCCTACAATGAGCAGTTCTTC

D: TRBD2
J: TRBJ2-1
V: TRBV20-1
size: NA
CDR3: CRMKDATSGRDEQFF
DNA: TGCAGGATGAAGGACGCGACTAGCGGGAGGGATGAGCAGTTCTTC

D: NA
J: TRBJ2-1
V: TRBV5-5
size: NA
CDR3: CASSLAQGLAVHNEQFF
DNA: TGTGCCAGCAGCTTGGCACAGGGTTTAGCGGTGCACAATGAGCAGTTCTTC

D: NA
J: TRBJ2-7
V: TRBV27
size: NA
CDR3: CASSLRRESYEQYF
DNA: TGTGCCAGCAGTTTAAGGAGGGAGAGCTACGAGCAGTACTTC

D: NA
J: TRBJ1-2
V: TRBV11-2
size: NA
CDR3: CASSPVLGYTF
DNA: TGTGCCAGCAGCCCCGTTCTTGGCTACACCTTC

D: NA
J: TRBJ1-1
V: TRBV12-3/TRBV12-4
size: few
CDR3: CASSLTEGTEAFF
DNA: TGTGCCAGCAGTTTAACAGAGGGCACTGAAGCTTTCTTT

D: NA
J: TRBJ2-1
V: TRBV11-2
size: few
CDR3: CASSLVVVVSGEQFF
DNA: TGTGCCAGCAGCTTAGTGGTCGTTGTGAGCGGCGAGCAGTTCTTC

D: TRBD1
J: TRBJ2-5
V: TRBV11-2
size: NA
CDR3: CASSLQGQGRKETQYF
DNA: TGTGCCAGCAGCTTACAGGGACAGGGACGAAAAGAGACCCAGTACTTC

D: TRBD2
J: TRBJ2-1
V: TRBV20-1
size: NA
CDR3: CSLARSLAGWANEQFF
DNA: TGCAGTCTCGCCCGATCCCTAGCGGGATGGGCTAATGAGCAGTTCTTC

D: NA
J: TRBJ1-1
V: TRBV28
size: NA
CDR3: CASSAWGTEAFF
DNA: TGTGCCAGCAGTGCATGGGGCACTGAAGCTTTCTTT

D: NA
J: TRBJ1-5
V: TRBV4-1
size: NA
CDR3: CASSQGPGGNQPQHF
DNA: TGCGCCAGCAGCCAAGGACCGGGAGGAAATCAGCCCCAGCATTTT

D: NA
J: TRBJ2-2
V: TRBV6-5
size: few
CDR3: CASSYSDSPSNTGELFF
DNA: TGTGCCAGCAGTTACTCGGACAGCCCCTCGAACACCGGGGAGCTGTTTTTT

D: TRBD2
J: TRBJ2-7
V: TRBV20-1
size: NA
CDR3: CSATRIAGRYEQYF
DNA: TGCAGTGCTACCAGAATAGCGGGACGCTACGAGCAGTACTTC

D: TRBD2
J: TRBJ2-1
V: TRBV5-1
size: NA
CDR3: CASSLGGGRLARDEQFF
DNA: TGCGCCAGCAGCTTGGGGGGAGGTAGACTAGCTAGGGATGAGCAGTTCTTC

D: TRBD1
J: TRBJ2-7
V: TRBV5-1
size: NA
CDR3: CASSWRTGVSYEQYF
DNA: TGCGCCAGCAGCTGGCGGACAGGGGTATCCTACGAGCAGTACTTC

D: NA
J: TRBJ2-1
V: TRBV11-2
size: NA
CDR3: CASSLRSRGLNDNEQFF
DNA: TGTGCCAGCAGCTTAAGGTCTCGTGGACTAAACGACAATGAGCAGTTCTTC

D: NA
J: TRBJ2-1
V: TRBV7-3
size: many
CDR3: CASSLSHRVNEQFF
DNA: TGTGCCAGCAGCCTAAGCCACAGGGTTAATGAGCAGTTCTTC

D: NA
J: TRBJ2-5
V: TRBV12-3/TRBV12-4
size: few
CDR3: CASSPYWTRGGETQYF
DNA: TGTGCCAGCAGTCCATATTGGACCAGGGGCGGAGAGACCCAGTACTTC

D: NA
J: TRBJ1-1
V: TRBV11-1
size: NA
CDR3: CASSERRIEAFF
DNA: TGTGCCAGCAGCGAACGACGGATTGAAGCTTTCTTT

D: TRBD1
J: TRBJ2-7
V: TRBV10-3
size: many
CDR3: CAISEATGALEQYF
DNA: TGTGCCATCAGTGAGGCGACAGGGGCACTGGAGCAGTACTTC

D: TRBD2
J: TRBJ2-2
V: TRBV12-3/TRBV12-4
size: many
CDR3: CAIRSGSGTGELFF
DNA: TGTGCCATCCGTAGCGGGAGCGGCACCGGGGAGCTGTTTTTT

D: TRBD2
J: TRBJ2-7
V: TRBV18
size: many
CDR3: CASSPPRDRTSGESPYEQYF
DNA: TGTGCCAGCTCACCACCGAGAGATCGGACTAGCGGGGAGAGCCCCTACGAGCAGTACTTC

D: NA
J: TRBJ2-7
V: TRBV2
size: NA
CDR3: CASRDRDKSYEQYF
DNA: TGTGCCAGCAGGGATCGGGACAAGTCCTACGAGCAGTACTTC